These T cell receptor beta chains were read from a single sample in a study of T cell repertoires in cytomegalovirus infection. A single record per CDR3 protein comes from TCRdb applying MiXCR to the reads. Among 450,000 to 550,000 distinct CDR3 sequences listed, 15% to 20% were seen once. Source material: CD8+ T cells from PBMCs. The receptor source for this set is a human donor in good health (CMV status not recorded). Some clones in this sample may be carry-over from other donors' samples. Each CDR3 is given with its conserved first and last residue. A D gene is named only where the DNA matches it firmly. Not all rows give a size; the values are once, few, many and, for expanded clones, a class.

>TRBV7-8|TRBJ1-2|-|many
CASSLGGTNGYTF
TGTGCCAGCAGCTTGGGCGGGACGAACGGCTACACCTTC
>TRBV4-1|TRBJ2-7|-|-
CASSQARGFYEQYF
TGCGCCAGCAGCCAAGCGAGGGGGTTTTACGAGCAGTACTTC
>TRBV7-6|TRBJ2-7|-|many
CASSPHGLAEQYF
TGTGCCAGCAGCCCCCACGGACTCGCCGAGCAGTACTTC
>TRBV7-9|TRBJ1-2|-|few
CASSLGGDSYGYTF
TGTGCCAGCAGCTTAGGGGGGGACTCCTATGGCTACACCTTC
>TRBV5-6|TRBJ2-2|TRBD2|many
CASSSGLAGVKNTGELFF
TGTGCCAGCAGCTCTGGACTAGCGGGAGTCAAAAACACCGGGGAGCTGTTTTTT
>TRBV7-9|TRBJ2-7|TRBD2|few
CASSLGPGSGGYEQYF
TGTGCCAGCAGCTTAGGACCTGGGTCGGGGGGCTACGAGCAGTACTTC
>TRBV19|TRBJ1-6|-|-
CASSISAGRMYNSPLHF
TGTGCCAGTAGTATATCCGCCGGCAGGATGTATAATTCACCCCTCCACTTT
>TRBV9|TRBJ2-1|-|-
CASSVGVRGSYNEQFF
TGTGCCAGCAGCGTAGGTGTTCGGGGCAGCTACAATGAGCAGTTCTTC
>TRBV5-6|TRBJ1-2|-|-
CASSFGPGYTF
TGTGCCAGCAGCTTTGGGCCTGGCTACACCTTC
>TRBV11-2|TRBJ1-1|-|many
CASSFWAGVGQGSTEAFF
TGTGCCAGCAGCTTCTGGGCGGGGGTCGGTCAAGGGAGCACTGAAGCTTTCTTT
>TRBV12-3/TRBV12-4|TRBJ2-5|-|many
CASSPARDRVKETQYF
TGTGCCAGCAGCCCTGCCCGAGACAGAGTTAAAGAGACCCAGTACTTC
>TRBV5-1|TRBJ2-2|-|-
CASRSDSGYTGELFF
TGCGCCAGCAGGTCCGATTCAGGATACACCGGGGAGCTGTTTTTT
>TRBV10-3|TRBJ2-5|-|many
CAISDGAQETQYF
TGTGCCATCAGTGATGGAGCCCAAGAGACCCAGTACTTC
>TRBV18|TRBJ1-1|-|-
CASSPGGLGEAFF
TGTGCCAGCTCACCAGGGGGGCTGGGTGAAGCTTTCTTT
>TRBV5-6|TRBJ2-7|TRBD1|many
CASSTGTGETYEQYF
TGTGCCAGCAGCACCGGGACAGGGGAAACCTACGAGCAGTACTTC
>TRBV27|TRBJ2-5|-|-
CASSSSPGETQYF
TGTGCCAGCAGTTCAAGTCCGGGGGAGACCCAGTACTTC
>TRBV12-3/TRBV12-4|TRBJ2-7|-|few
CASSLSNHRSDYEQYF
TGTGCCAGCAGTTTAAGCAACCATCGGTCGGACTACGAGCAGTACTTC
>TRBV20-1|TRBJ2-7|TRBD2|-
CSAHRTSGGPPSEQYF
TGCAGTGCTCACAGGACTAGCGGGGGGCCCCCCTCCGAGCAGTACTTC
>TRBV6-5|TRBJ2-7|-|few
CASSYSSTDGLAYEQYF
TGTGCCAGCAGTTACTCGAGCACCGACGGGCTGGCCTACGAGCAGTACTTC
>TRBV12-3/TRBV12-4|TRBJ2-3|TRBD2|many
CASNPTSGGGDGTDTQYF
TGTGCCAGCAATCCGACTAGCGGGGGCGGGGATGGCACAGATACGCAGTATTTT
>TRBV7-9|TRBJ2-5|-|many
CASTGLKETQYF
TGTGCCAGCACGGGACTTAAAGAGACCCAGTACTTC
>TRBV7-8|TRBJ2-1|TRBD2|many
CASSQEGGGTSGDNEQFF
TGTGCCAGCAGTCAAGAGGGGGGAGGGACTAGCGGTGACAATGAGCAGTTCTTC
>TRBV7-9|TRBJ2-3|TRBD1|many
CASSFADRDGRDDTQYF
TGTGCCAGCAGCTTCGCCGACAGGGATGGAAGGGACGATACGCAGTATTTT
>TRBV19|TRBJ2-2|TRBD2|-
CASSIGLAAGELFF
TGTGCCAGTAGTATTGGACTAGCTGCCGGGGAGCTGTTTTTT
>TRBV19|TRBJ1-3|-|-
CASSSPGHSGNTIYF
TGTGCCAGTAGTTCTCCGGGCCACTCTGGAAACACCATATATTTT
>TRBV7-8|TRBJ2-2|-|many
CASSLELANTGELFF
TGTGCCAGCAGCTTAGAACTAGCAAACACCGGGGAGCTGTTTTTT
>TRBV2|TRBJ2-1|TRBD2|many
CASSPRSGKTYNEQFF
TGTGCCAGCAGCCCTCGTAGCGGGAAGACCTACAATGAGCAGTTCTTC
>TRBV27|TRBJ2-7|TRBD1|few
CASGTTGGVWYEQYF
TGTGCCAGCGGCACCACAGGGGGAGTTTGGTACGAGCAGTACTTC
>TRBV7-9|TRBJ2-7|-|many
CASSYWTGGEMRQYF
TGTGCCAGCAGTTACTGGACTGGAGGTGAAATGCGGCAGTACTTC
>TRBV7-3|TRBJ2-1|TRBD1|few
CASSSPPGTGSEGEQFF
TGTGCCAGCAGCTCCCCTCCGGGGACAGGGTCAGAGGGGGAGCAGTTCTTC
>TRBV7-9|TRBJ1-1|-|many
CASSQARGEAFF
TGTGCCAGCAGCCAGGCACGGGGCGAAGCTTTCTTT
>TRBV4-2|TRBJ2-2|TRBD2|-
CASSQAVRQLAASTGELFF
TGTGCCAGCAGCCAAGCAGTACGGCAACTAGCGGCTTCCACCGGGGAGCTGTTTTTT
>TRBV28|TRBJ2-3|TRBD1|few
CASSSPPGTGRTDTQYF
TGTGCCAGCAGTTCGCCACCCGGGACAGGGAGGACAGATACGCAGTATTTT
>TRBV12-3/TRBV12-4|TRBJ2-7|-|many
CASSPSGTGTEQYF
TGTGCCAGCAGCCCCTCGGGAACGGGAACCGAGCAGTACTTC
>TRBV9|TRBJ2-3|TRBD2|few
CASSATSGGSRSTDTQYF
TGTGCCAGCAGCGCCACTAGCGGGGGGTCTAGAAGCACAGATACGCAGTATTTT
>TRBV5-4|TRBJ2-3|-|-
CASSLLALSTDTQYF
TGTGCCAGCAGCTTGCTAGCGCTCAGCACAGATACGCAGTATTTT
>TRBV12-3/TRBV12-4|TRBJ1-5|-|many
CASSLDQGSSNQPQHF
TGTGCCAGCAGTTTAGATCAGGGAAGTAGCAATCAGCCCCAGCATTTT
>TRBV2|TRBJ1-1|-|-
CASSEGSDTEAFF
TGTGCCAGCAGTGAAGGGTCAGACACTGAAGCTTTCTTT
>TRBV5-4|TRBJ2-5|-|few
CASSLVEQETQYF
TGTGCCAGCAGCTTGGTCGAGCAGGAGACCCAGTACTTC
>TRBV20-1|TRBJ2-7|TRBD1|-
CSAPADRVSEQYF
TGCAGTGCTCCGGCGGACAGGGTTAGCGAGCAGTACTTC
>TRBV11-2|TRBJ1-1|-|many
CASSLWAPNTEAFF
TGTGCCAGCAGCTTATGGGCCCCGAACACTGAAGCTTTCTTT
>TRBV11-1|TRBJ1-4|-|many
CASSLQRRNEKLFF
TGTGCCAGCAGCTTGCAGAGACGGAATGAAAAACTGTTTTTT
>TRBV27|TRBJ2-3|-|-
CASSLLGPLGTDTQYF
TGTGCCAGCAGTTTACTGGGACCCCTGGGCACAGATACGCAGTATTTT
>TRBV25-1|TRBJ2-3|-|few
CASRGGVGTDTQYF
TGTGCCAGCAGAGGGGGGGTTGGCACAGATACGCAGTATTTT
>TRBV6-2/TRBV6-3|TRBJ2-3|-|-
CASSQRSSSDTQYF
TGTGCCAGCAGCCAACGGTCTAGCAGCGATACGCAGTATTTT
>TRBV7-2|TRBJ1-2|-|many
CASSLIRGDYGYTF
TGTGCCAGCAGCTTAATCAGGGGCGACTATGGCTACACCTTC